The present entry profiles one T cell receptor beta chain with its context. This record comes from a study of blood T cell repertoires in COVID-19. Study overall: Specimens from acute and convalescent COVID-19 originated in the United States, Italy and Spain. T cells, B-cell-depleted T cells, or PBMCs supplied cDNA or gDNA.

The CDR3 has 15 amino acids. Trimming cost V 5 bases and J 0 bases, with 13 bases left between them. The germline V gene encodes CDR1 SGHTA and CDR2 FQGNSA. Authors' analysis steps: Estimation of nucleated cell counts was performed using reference gene primer amplification. Assay used: immunoSEQ multiplex PCR; TCRdb lists only in-frame clones, some missing. The V and J calls and the clone size are those of that table, but D and trimming were determined from the DNA. The table lists approximately 150,000 clones, roughly 90% of them singletons. The V gene is TRBV7-2, the J gene TRBJ2-5; D uncertain. The sequence was obtained from a woman in her fifties or sixties with acute or convalescent COVID-19. The specimen sequenced was peripheral blood. The CDR3 spells CASSPSPPYQETQYF. In DNA, the CDR3 is TGTGCCAGCAGCCCCAGTCCCCCGTACCAAGAGACCCAGTACTTC.